This entry concerns a single T cell receptor beta chain. J was trimmed by 1 base and V by 4 bases; bases with no gene match: 8. The CDR3 consists of 19 residues. These data originate in a study of tumor-infiltrating lymphocytes in oesophageal squamous cell carcinoma. Each CDR3 protein is one row after TCRdb ran MiXCR on the PCR reads. The sample shows about 23,000 distinct CDR3 sequences, 38% of them seen only once. V usage is TRBV23-1 and J usage is TRBJ2-6; 12 bases agree with TRBD1. Being an ORF, TRBV23-1 has a function that is uncertain. The source of this sequence is a male donor with esophageal squamous cell carcinoma. The specimen sequenced was esophageal tumor tissue. CDR3: CASSPHWDRGLSGANVLTF. CDR3 DNA: TGCGCCAGCAGTCCCCACTGGGACAGGGGGCTTTCTGGGGCCAACGTCCTGACTTTC.